One sample yielded the 30 T cell receptor beta chains listed below, sequenced in a study of T cells after yellow fever vaccination. TCRdb processed the 5' RACE reads anew with MiXCR; each CDR3 protein has one entry. This repertoire shows more than 250,000 distinct CDR3 sequences, 6.5% to 8.5% found once; its top ten account for about 18%. Specimen: PBMCs, collected roughly 47 days after the first yellow fever vaccination. These receptors were collected from a man aged 18 to 29 who received the YFV17D yellow fever vaccine.

This clonotype was observed many times. The chain combines TRBV5-1 with TRBJ2-6, with D maybe TRBD1 (6 bases). The CDR3 covers 19 residues. The germline V and J ends were trimmed by 5 bases and 0 bases, with 21 bases remaining between them. Germline-derived CDR1 and CDR2 are SGHRS and YFSETQ. CDR3 in amino acids: CASRSQGHSAPSGANVLTF. CDR3 bases: TGCGCCAGCAGGTCCCAGGGACACTCAGCCCCCTCTGGGGCCAACGTCCTGACTTTC. The variable domain in full, with the rest retrieved from reference TRBV5-1 and TRBJ2-6, is KAGVTQTPRYLIKTRGQQVTLSCSPISGHRSVSWYQQTPGQGLQFLFEYFSETQRNKGNFPGRFSGRQFSNSRSEMNVSTLELGDSALYLCASRSQGHSAPSGANVLTFGAGSRLTVL.

This clonotype was recorded at least ten times. The chain joins TRBV24-1 to TRBJ2-3; TRBD1 matches at 7 bases. V was clipped by 7 bases and J by 0 bases; unmatched bases: 0. CDR1 KGHDR and CDR2 SFDVKD come from the germline V gene. This CDR3 comprises 13 residues. The CDR3 DNA follows: TGTGCCACCAGGGACAGGAGCACAGATACGCAGTATTTT. Translated, it gives CATRDRSTDTQYF.

This clonotype showed up just a few times. The rearrangement uses TRBV11-2 and TRBJ2-3, with TRBD1 matching 7 bases. The germline CDR1 and CDR2 sequences are SGHAT and FQNNGV. This CDR3 comprises 17 residues. V was pared by 6 bases and J by 5 bases, with 17 bases of the junction left unmatched. The CDR3 nucleotides read TGTGCCAGCAGTCCACCTTCCTTTTCAGGGGGAATAGATACGCAGTATTTT. Translated, it gives CASSPPSFSGGIDTQYF.

The chain carries TRBV9 and TRBJ2-3; D unresolved. This CDR3 is 15 amino acids long. Germline loops: CDR1 SGDLS, CDR2 YYNGEE. With 0 bases removed from V and 3 bases from J, the gap between germline ends came to 11 bases. CDR3 loop: CASSVAPSPTDTQYF. The CDR3 coding sequence is TGTGCCAGCAGCGTAGCTCCATCCCCAACAGATACGCAGTATTTT. The full variable domain, with the rest looked up from reference TRBV9 and TRBJ2-3, is DSGVTQTPKHLITATGQRVTLRCSPRSGDLSVYWYQQSLDQGLQFLIQYYNGEERAKGNILERFSAQQFPDLHSELNLSSLELGDSALYFCASSVAPSPTDTQYFGPGTRLTVL.

Here the CDR3 reads CASRPGQQYF. DNA of the CDR3: TGTGCCTCAAGGCCCGGGCAGCAGTACTTC. The chain recombines TRBV6-5 with TRBJ2-7; no clear D. The CDR3 has 10 amino acids. V was cut by 11 bases and J by 8 bases, with 13 bases left in between. Looked up from germline, CDR1 is MNHEY and CDR2 is SVGAGI.

The rearrangement joins TRBV5-1 to TRBJ1-1, with a possible D match to TRBD1 (6 bases). V lost 7 bases and J lost 1, with 20 bases in between. The germline V gene has CDR1 SGHRS and CDR2 YFSETQ. The CDR3 has 16 residues. CDR3: CASHSGTTWGNTEAFF. DNA for the CDR3: TGCGCCAGCCACTCCGGGACAACCTGGGGGAACACTGAAGCTTTCTTT.

This clonotype came up a few times. The CDR3: CATSSLPGGSYEQYF. The CDR3 nucleotides are TGTGCCACCAGCTCCCTACCCGGGGGGAGCTACGAGCAGTACTTC. The rearrangement links TRBV15 to TRBJ2-7, with 7 bases matching TRBD2. This CDR3 has 15 residues. V lost 5 bases, J lost 3 bases, and 10 bases stayed unmatched. Germline V lookup: CDR1 LNHNV, CDR2 YYDKDF (reference sequence).

Only a few counts were recorded for this clonotype. CDR3 nucleotides: TGTGCCAGCAGCCAAGATCAGCCTAGCACAGATACGCAGTATTTT. It is translated as CASSQDQPSTDTQYF. The chain recombines TRBV14 with TRBJ2-3; D gene ambiguous. Germline V lookup: CDR1 SGHDN, CDR2 FVKESK. V dropped 0 bases and J dropped 0 bases, with 7 bases sitting between them. The CDR3 is made up of 15 amino acids.

This clonotype was seen only a few times. The V and J genes are TRBV29-1 and TRBJ1-1; D not certain. Germline CDR1 is SQVTM and CDR2 is ANQGSEA. V lost 7 bases and J lost 5, with 14 bases in between. The CDR3 covers 12 residues. CDR3 nucleotide sequence: TGCAGCGGCCTGACGGTTCAGACTGAAGCTTTCTTT. Protein product: CSGLTVQTEAFF.

A few counts support this clonotype. The chain employs TRBV5-1 and TRBJ2-5; D call uncertain. Deletions cut 4 bases from V and 1 base from J, with 17 bases between. This CDR3 region has 16 residues. Germline V gives CDR1 SGHRS, CDR2 YFSETQ. The CDR3 sequence: CASSLAISESQETQYF. For the CDR3, the DNA is TGCGCCAGCAGCCTGGCCATTTCTGAATCCCAAGAGACCCAGTACTTC.

At least ten counts were recorded for this clonotype. This chain uses TRBV11-2 with TRBJ2-3; 7 bases line up with TRBD1. The CDR3 sequence is 14 residues long. Germline V gene data show CDR1 as SGHAT and CDR2 as FQNNGV. V was clipped by 5 bases and J by 2 bases; unmatched bases: 4. The DNA of the CDR3 is TGTGCCAGCAGCCCAGACAGGGACACAGATACGCAGTATTTT. This encodes CASSPDRDTDTQYF.

This clonotype was seen at least ten times. The chain employs TRBV20-1 and TRBJ2-5; a possible D gene is TRBD1 (6 bases). The ends were cut back, 3 bases at V and 4 bases at J, with 24 bases in the middle. The CDR3 covers 17 residues. The germline V gene has CDR1 DFQATT and CDR2 SNEGSKA (reference sequence). The CDR3 DNA reads as TGCAGTGCTAGCGGAGAGGGACGACAGGTCAAAAGAGAGACCCAGTACTTC. Translated, it gives CSASGEGRQVKRETQYF.

J is TRBJ2-1 and V is TRBV10-3; 7 nucleotides match TRBD2. CDR1 and CDR2 (germline): ENHRY, SYGVKD. The length of the CDR3 is 16 residues. Losses at the gene ends were 2 bases for V and 4 bases for J; bases not matched to a gene: 8. CDR3 amino acids: CAISEPRGGGYNEQFF. The CDR3, as DNA: TGTGCCATCAGTGAGCCGCGTGGGGGGGGATACAATGAGCAGTTCTTC.

This clonotype appeared a few times. J is TRBJ2-3 and V is TRBV29-1; no clear D. Germline CDR1 reads SQVTM; CDR2 reads ANQGSEA. CDR3 length: 13 amino acids. V gave up 4 bases and J gave up 2 bases, with 10 bases separating them. This CDR3 reads CSVGHRNTDTQYF. In DNA form, the CDR3 reads TGCAGCGTTGGTCACCGAAACACAGATACGCAGTATTTT.

CDR3 sequence: CASRTHTGGSYEQYF. In DNA form, the CDR3 reads TGTGCCAGCAGAACCCACACGGGGGGGTCCTACGAGCAGTACTTC. The chain recombines TRBV6-2 or TRBV6-3 with TRBJ2-7; 8 bases are a match to TRBD2. The CDR3 totals 15 residues. The germline gives CDR1 MNHEY, CDR2 SVGEGT. The ends lost 6 bases at V and 1 base at J; junction bases unmatched: 8.

The V gene is TRBV18, the J gene TRBJ2-7; D is possibly TRBD1 or TRBD2 (6 bases each). CDR3 length: 15 amino acids. V was shortened by 3 bases and J by 4 bases, with 16 bases between the two germline ends. Germline V gene lookup returns CDR1 KGHSH and CDR2 LQKENI. The DNA for the CDR3 is TGTGCCAGCTCACCCCCCGGCCGGGGGCAATACGAGCAGTACGTC. It is translated as CASSPPGRGQYEQYV.

The table lists this clonotype with a few counts. The chain carries TRBV6-5 and TRBJ2-5; TRBD1 aligns across 8 bases. Germline V CDR1 and CDR2: MNHEY, SVGAGI. Trimming removed 4 bases from V and 7 bases from J; junction bases left unmatched: 14. The CDR3 is made up of 16 amino acids. The CDR3 region is CASSLWDWAGQGTQYF. The CDR3 DNA reads as TGTGCCAGCAGTTTGTGGGACTGGGCAGGACAGGGGACCCAGTACTTC.

This clonotype was counted a few times. This sequence joins TRBV9 and TRBJ2-1; 14 nucleotides line up with TRBD2. This CDR3 comprises 19 residues. Germline CDR1 reads SGDLS; CDR2 reads YYNGEE. With V trimmed by 3 bases and J by 0 bases, 8 bases remained unmatched. The chain's CDR3 is CASSAGLAGGRSSYNEQFF. The CDR3 DNA follows: TGTGCCAGCAGCGCTGGACTAGCGGGGGGACGGAGCTCCTACAATGAGCAGTTCTTC. The complete variable domain, with remaining parts taken from reference TRBV9 and TRBJ2-1, reads DSGVTQTPKHLITATGQRVTLRCSPRSGDLSVYWYQQSLDQGLQFLIQYYNGEERAKGNILERFSAQQFPDLHSELNLSSLELGDSALYFCASSAGLAGGRSSYNEQFFGPGTRLTVL.

This clonotype was detected only a few times. V usage is TRBV7-9 and J usage is TRBJ2-3, with D possibly being TRBD2 (5 bases). Trimming removed 7 bases from V and 4 bases from J, with 15 bases in between. The V gene's germline CDR1 is SEHNR and CDR2 FQNEAQ (reference sequence). The CDR3 loop spans 14 amino acids. CDR3 residues: CASTLSDSADTQYF. The CDR3 DNA is TGTGCCAGCACCCTGTCGGACTCGGCAGATACGCAGTATTTT. The full variable domain, with the rest looked up from reference TRBV7-9 and TRBJ2-3, is DTGVSQNPRHKITKRGQNVTFRCDPISEHNRLYWYRQTLGQGPEFLTYFQNEAQLEKSRLLSDRFSAERPKGSFSTLEIQRTEQGDSAMYLCASTLSDSADTQYFGPGTRLTVL.

This clonotype came up a few times. The V and J genes are TRBV12-3 or TRBV12-4 and TRBJ2-6; the D call may be TRBD1 or TRBD2 (6 bases each). The CDR3 length is 17 residues. V dropped 5 bases and J dropped 0 bases, with 14 bases sitting between them. CDR3 sequence: CASSVGGYVSGANVLTF. The CDR3 bases are TGTGCCAGCAGTGTAGGGGGGTACGTCTCTGGGGCCAACGTCCTGACTTTC.

This clonotype was counted many times. This sequence joins TRBV5-1 and TRBJ1-1, with 7 bases fitting TRBD1. This CDR3 contains 15 residues. Germline V gives CDR1 SGHRS, CDR2 YFSETQ. V lost 3 bases and J lost 1; bases outside the gene matches: 6. CDR3 region: CASSWRTGTNTEAFF. DNA of the CDR3: TGCGCCAGCAGCTGGAGGACAGGCACGAACACTGAAGCTTTCTTT.

This chain links TRBV28 with TRBJ1-4, with D possibly being TRBD1 (6 bases). Germline lookup yields CDR1 MDHEN and CDR2 SYDVKM. Trimming took 4 bases from V and 4 from J, leaving 13 bases between them. The CDR3 is made up of 15 amino acids. The DNA for the CDR3 is TGTGCCAGCAGTTCGGCAGGGGTCCTTAATGAAAAACTGTTTTTT. Its translation is CASSSAGVLNEKLFF.

The sample holds one count of this clonotype. The chain recombines TRBV6-5 with TRBJ2-7, with D unclear. Trimming removed 6 bases at V and 5 bases at J, with 8 bases between. Germline V gene lookup returns CDR1 MNHEY and CDR2 SVGAGI. The CDR3 consists of 11 residues. CDR3 nucleotides: TGTGCCAGCAGACGTGGACACGAGCAGTACGTC. It translates to CASRRGHEQYV.

A word on this clonotype: At one end, the junction sequence differs from germline, possibly due to a read error. CDR3 amino acids: CASSKQAGGIDDQFF. The CDR3 nucleotides read TGTGCCAGCAGCAAACAAGCGGGGGGAATCGATGATCAGTTCTTC. The chain links TRBV7-2 to TRBJ2-1, with 9 positions matching TRBD2. Per the germline V gene, CDR1 is SGHTA and CDR2 is FQGNSA. The CDR3 contains 15 residues.

Many counts were recorded for this clonotype. The CDR3 coding sequence is TGTGCCAGCAGCCAAGTCGGGCGGGGGGGTGGCTATGAGCAGTTCTTC. Translation gives CASSQVGRGGGYEQFF. V usage is TRBV4-2 and J usage is TRBJ2-1, with TRBD2 matching over 9 bases. Germline assignment: CDR1 LGHNA and CDR2 YNFKEQ. The V and J ends lost 1 base and 8 bases, in that order; junction bases with no gene match: 9. This CDR3 contains 16 residues.

The chain is built from TRBV7-9 and TRBJ2-2, with D unresolved. Germline values: CDR1 SEHNR, CDR2 FQNEAQ (reference sequence). V lost 4 bases and J lost 1, with 13 bases in between. This CDR3 has 16 residues. The CDR3 region is CASSSVGRKNTGELFF. The CDR3 nucleotides are TGTGCCAGCAGCTCTGTAGGGCGGAAGAACACCGGGGAGCTGTTTTTT.

The rearrangement links TRBV7-3 to TRBJ2-5; D assignment may be TRBD1 or TRBD2 (5 bases each). The length of the CDR3 is 15 residues. Trimming took off 1 base at V and 7 bases at J, with 16 bases between the two ends. Germline assignment: CDR1 SGHTA and CDR2 FQGTGA. The CDR3 loop is CASSLKGTASRTQYF. The CDR3 DNA reads TGTGCCAGCAGCTTAAAGGGGACCGCCTCGAGGACCCAGTACTTC.

This clonotype was counted many times. The V gene is TRBV24-1, the J gene TRBJ2-3; the match to TRBD2 covers 8 bases. The ends lost 3 bases at V and 1 base at J; junction bases unmatched: 11. The CDR3 is 18 amino acids. The germline gives CDR1 KGHDR, CDR2 SFDVKD. CDR3 sequence (DNA): TGTGCCACCAGTGATCCAACGCCGGGGGGGTCTGGCACAGATACGCAGTATTTT. Its protein product is CATSDPTPGGSGTDTQYF.

This clonotype came up a few times. The rearrangement links TRBV12-3 or TRBV12-4 to TRBJ2-1; D call uncertain. V was clipped by 7 bases and J by 8 bases, with 15 bases between them. The CDR3 loop spans 13 amino acids. The CDR3 loop reads CASTTIGWDEQFF. The CDR3 DNA reads TGTGCCAGCACCACGATCGGTTGGGATGAGCAGTTCTTC.

The V gene is TRBV12-3 or TRBV12-4, the J gene TRBJ1-6; TRBD1 aligns across 7 bases. The CDR3 runs to 15 residues. With 4 bases clipped from V and 10 bases from J, the junction kept 10 bases outside the gene matches. In DNA, the CDR3 is TGTGCCAGCAGTTCTCACAGGGGAGGAGGGTCACCCCTCCACTTT. Its translation: CASSSHRGGGSPLHF.